This T cell receptor beta chain emerged from a study of blood T cell repertoires in COVID-19. Study-wide background: Both acute and convalescent COVID-19 samples were obtained from the United States, Italy and Spain.

The repertoire was sequenced with immunoSEQ multiplex PCR; TCRdb's copy has only in-frame clones and lacks some. The sample lists over 150,000 clones; approximately 84% were seen once. Assignment of participants to cohorts was predicated upon participant-reported clinical history. Recovery among Cohort 3 donors was established by two negative PCRs, clearance, or symptom resolution. The CDR3 loop spans 13 amino acids. Deletions cut 4 bases from V and 7 bases from J, with 14 bases between. Looked up from germline, CDR1 is LNHNV and CDR2 is YYDKDF (reference sequence). What was sequenced was PBMCs or T cells enriched from blood (not recorded which). The receptor was derived from a woman in her forties or fifties who had recovered from COVID-19. The V gene is TRBV15, the J gene TRBJ2-7; D is possibly TRBD1 (7 bases). The CDR3, as DNA: TGTGCCACCAGCATTAAACAGGGGACTGAGCAGTACTTC. Protein sequence: CATSIKQGTEQYF.